This T cell receptor beta chain originates from a study of siplizumab effects on memory and regulatory T cells. In regard to this clone: The sample holds other DNA sequences that translate to the same CDR3.

Profiling relied on immunoSEQ multiplex PCR, and the TCRdb table lists in-frame clones only, not all of them. This table holds about 100,000 clones, roughly 92% found once. V dropped 5 bases and J dropped 6 bases, with 11 bases sitting between them. This CDR3 comprises 13 residues. Per germline, CDR1 SGHTA and CDR2 FQGTGA. The rearrangement uses TRBV7-3 and TRBJ2-1, with D perhaps TRBD1 or TRBD2 (5 bases each). The sample taken for sequencing was CD4+ T cells sorted from blood. The clonotype was recovered from a human donor in good health. CDR3 residues: CASSPGRGNEQFF. CDR3 bases: TGTGCCAGCAGCCCGGGACGAGGCAATGAGCAGTTCTTC. Complete variable domain (other parts from reference TRBV7-3 and TRBJ2-1): GAGVSQTPSNKVTEKGKYVELRCDPISGHTALYWYRQSLGQGPEFLIYFQGTGAADDSGLPNDRFFAVRPEGSVSTLKIQRTERGDSAVYLCASSPGRGNEQFFGPGTRLTVL.